A single sample is the source of the 21 T cell receptor beta chains below, sequenced in a study of somatic mutations in cytotoxic T cells in rheumatoid arthritis. Only in-frame clones appear in the TCRdb table, and some are missing; sequencing was by immunoSEQ multiplex PCR. The sample has roughly 9,300 clones, 85% to 95% seen once. Source material: CD8+ T cells sorted from blood. All receptors derive from a woman aged 18-29 years with rheumatoid arthritis.

This chain connects TRBV2 to TRBJ2-7, with D maybe TRBD1 (5 bases). Trimming shortened V by 6 bases and J by 3 bases, and 9 bases separated the two germline ends. This CDR3 comprises 12 residues. CDR1 SNHLY and CDR2 FYNNEI come from the germline V gene. The CDR3 spells CASRDTYYEQYF. The CDR3 DNA follows: TGTGCCAGCAGGGACACCTACTACGAGCAGTACTTC.

The chain links TRBV15 to TRBJ1-4, with 9 bases that match TRBD1. Germline V gene lookup returns CDR1 LNHNV and CDR2 YYDKDF (reference sequence). The junction had 2 bases not matched to a gene; V was cut back by 6 bases and J by 6 bases. CDR3 size: 13 residues. In nucleotides, the CDR3 is TGTGCCACCAGGGACAGGGGCCATGAAAAACTGTTTTTT. It specifies CATRDRGHEKLFF.

This clone was detected once. This chain connects TRBV7-2 to TRBJ1-1, with no clear D. V was shortened by 3 bases and J by 0 bases, with 8 bases between the two germline ends. The CDR3 has 14 residues. CDR1 and CDR2 (germline): SGHTA, FQGNSA. In DNA, the CDR3 is TGTGCCAGCAGCTTTCCGGGTTTGAACACTGAAGCTTTCTTT. This gives the protein CASSFPGLNTEAFF.

V gene TRBV6-6 combines with J gene TRBJ2-7, with D perhaps TRBD1 (5 bases). CDR1 is MNHNY, CDR2 SVGAGI, per germline (reference sequence). There are 15 residues in the CDR3. Trimming pared 5 bases from V and 1 base from J, leaving 15 bases between. DNA of the CDR3: TGTGCCAGCAGTGACTTCTTGGGGCAGTCCTACGAGCAGTACTTC. It yields the protein CASSDFLGQSYEQYF.

CDR3 loop: CASRPGQGTGANVLTF. CDR3 in DNA: TGCGCCAGCAGGCCGGGACAGGGAACTGGGGCCAACGTCCTGACTTTC. The gene calls are TRBV4-1 and TRBJ2-6; 9 positions match TRBD1. The V gene's germline CDR1 is MGHRA and CDR2 YSYEKL. This CDR3 contains 16 residues. With V trimmed by 6 bases and J by 2 bases, 5 bases remained unmatched.

The chain couples TRBV27 to TRBJ1-2; D unclear. V was trimmed by 7 bases and J by 4 bases, leaving 10 bases between them. CDR1 MNHEY and CDR2 SMNVEV come from the germline V gene (reference sequence). This CDR3 has 12 amino acids. The CDR3 loop is CASKAGVYGYTF. The CDR3 bases are TGTGCCAGCAAAGCCGGGGTCTATGGCTACACCTTC.

The chain links TRBV27 to TRBJ2-1, with D perhaps matching TRBD2 (5 bases). Germline V gene data show CDR1 as MNHEY and CDR2 as SMNVEV (reference sequence). The CDR3 runs to 14 residues. Between the trimmed V and J ends, which lost 8 bases and 9 bases, there was a span of 20 bases. CDR3 in amino acids: CASGYSDRAGEQFF. CDR3 nucleotides: TGTGCCAGCGGCTACAGCGATCGGGCGGGTGAGCAGTTCTTC.

The rearrangement uses TRBV19 and TRBJ2-7; D is perhaps TRBD1 (6 bases). This CDR3 has 13 amino acids. The V gene's germline CDR1 is LNHDA and CDR2 SQIVND (reference sequence). V was pared by 5 bases and J by 2 bases, with 10 bases between. The CDR3 DNA reads TGTGCCAGTAGTCGGCAGGGGACCTACGAGCAGTACTTC. This codes for CASSRQGTYEQYF. Full variable domain (rest looked up from reference TRBV19 and TRBJ2-7): DGGITQSPKYLFRKEGQNVTLSCEQNLNHDAMYWYRQDPGQGLRLIYYSQIVNDFQKGDIAEGYSVSREKKESFPLTVTSAQKNPTAFYLCASSRQGTYEQYFGPGTRLTVT.

The chain recombines TRBV27 with TRBJ1-6; 11 bases match TRBD1. CDR3 size: 14 residues. The germline V gene encodes CDR1 MNHEY and CDR2 SMNVEV (reference sequence). The V and J ends lost 3 bases and 11 bases, in that order; junction bases with no gene match: 3. For the CDR3, the DNA is TGTGCCAGCAGTTTCGGGACAGGGGGTGCACCCCTCCACTTT. Protein: CASSFGTGGAPLHF.

This rearrangement joins TRBV4-3 to TRBJ2-1; 15 nucleotides line up with TRBD2. Trimming took 4 bases from V and 2 from J; bases not matched to a gene: 3. From germline, CDR1 is LGHNA and CDR2 YSLEER. The CDR3 loop spans 17 amino acids. The CDR3 sequence is CASSPGLAGGPYNEQFF. The CDR3 nucleotides read TGCGCCAGCAGCCCCGGACTAGCGGGGGGGCCCTACAATGAGCAGTTCTTC.

This sequence joins TRBV19 and TRBJ2-7; 8 bases agree with TRBD1. From germline, CDR1 is LNHDA and CDR2 SQIVND (reference sequence). After removal of 5 bases from V and 3 bases from J, the junction contained 9 bases not matched to a gene. CDR3 length equals 15 residues. This CDR3 reads CASSGSGTGLYEQYF. CDR3 nucleotides: TGTGCCAGTAGTGGATCCGGGACAGGACTCTACGAGCAGTACTTC.

In its sample, this clone was seen a few times. The chain carries TRBV12-5 and TRBJ1-6; the D is unclear. The CDR3 contains 13 residues. The V and J ends lost 1 base and 7 bases respectively, with 5 bases between them. Germline V CDR1 and CDR2: LGHNT, FRNRAP. Here the CDR3 reads CASGLGGNSPLHF. CDR3 coding DNA: TGTGCTAGTGGTTTGGGAGGAAATTCACCCCTCCACTTT.

The gene calls are TRBV12-5 and TRBJ2-3; a weak D match, TRBD2 (6 bases). V lost 7 bases, J lost 4 bases, and 9 bases lay in between. The CDR3 runs to 12 residues. CDR1 LGHNT and CDR2 FRNRAP come from the germline V gene. DNA of the CDR3: TGTGCTAGTGCCCCGGGGGCAGATACGCAGTATTTT. It is translated as CASAPGADTQYF. Supplemented by reference TRBV12-5 and TRBJ2-3, the full variable domain reads DARVTQTPRHKVTEMGQEVTMRCQPILGHNTVFWYRQTMMQGLELLAYFRNRAPLDDSGMPKDRFSAEMPDATLATLKIQPSEPRDSAVYFCASAPGADTQYFGPGTRLTVL.

The count of this clone is one. The chain combines TRBV27 with TRBJ1-1; the match to TRBD1 covers 7 bases. Germline lookup yields CDR1 MNHEY and CDR2 SMNVEV (reference sequence). V trimming: 2 bases; J trimming: 4 bases; junction bases outside the gene matches: 4. The CDR3 loop spans 14 amino acids. The CDR3, as DNA: TGTGCCAGCAGTTTAAGGGGGCTGGTCACTGAAGCTTTCTTT. This encodes CASSLRGLVTEAFF.

The chain carries TRBV1 and TRBJ1-1; the D call in the table, TRBD1, was not verified against the DNA. TRBV1 is annotated as a pseudogene. There are 16 residues in the CDR3. CDR3 bases: TGCACCAGCAGCCAAGCGCATGAGACAGGGGCCACTGAAGCTTTCTTT. It encodes CTSSQAHETGATEAFF.

The chain employs TRBV5-4 and TRBJ1-2, with TRBD1 as a possible D gene (6 bases). This CDR3 is 14 amino acids long. The germline gives CDR1 SGHNT, CDR2 YYREEE (reference sequence). The V end was cut by 3 bases, the J end by 1 base, with 10 bases between. The CDR3 bases are TGTGCCAGCAGCTCCGACAGGTTTAACTATGGCTACACCTTC. Translated, it gives CASSSDRFNYGYTF. Filled out from reference TRBV5-4 and TRBJ1-2, the complete variable domain reads ETGVTQSPTHLIKTRGQQVTLRCSSQSGHNTVSWYQQALGQGPQFIFQYYREEENGRGNFPPRFSGLQFPNYSSELNVNALELDDSALYLCASSSDRFNYGYTFGSGTRLTVV.

The chain is built from TRBV27 and TRBJ2-7; TRBD1 matches 9 bases. Looked up from germline, CDR1 is MNHEY and CDR2 is SMNVEV (reference sequence). The CDR3 is 14 amino acids. The junction had 3 bases not matched to a gene; V was cut back by 6 bases and J by 0 bases. CDR3 loop: CASRWTGDSYEQYF. The CDR3 DNA reads TGTGCCAGCAGGTGGACAGGGGACTCCTACGAGCAGTACTTC.

The chain employs TRBV27 and TRBJ1-1, with D possibly TRBD1 on 6 matching bases. CDR1 is MNHEY and CDR2 is SMNVEV in the germline V gene (reference sequence). Trimming shortened V by 8 bases and J by 3 bases, and 19 bases separated the two germline ends. The CDR3 is made up of 15 amino acids. CDR3 sequence (DNA): TGTGCCAGCTATCATTTCAGGGGCGAGGACACTGAAGCTTTCTTT. Protein product: CASYHFRGEDTEAFF.

The chain couples TRBV5-1 to TRBJ2-2; 9 nucleotides line up with TRBD2. This CDR3 is 17 amino acids long. V was clipped by 0 bases and J by 1 base; unmatched bases: 4. Germline V gene data show CDR1 as SGHRS and CDR2 as YFSETQ. CDR3 DNA sequence: TGCGCCAGCAGCTTGGAGTGGCGGGAGGGGAACACCGGGGAGCTGTTTTTT. Translating it yields CASSLEWREGNTGELFF. Using reference TRBV5-1 and TRBJ2-2 for the parts outside the CDR3, the full variable domain is KAGVTQTPRYLIKTRGQQVTLSCSPISGHRSVSWYQQTPGQGLQFLFEYFSETQRNKGNFPGRFSGRQFSNSRSEMNVSTLELGDSALYLCASSLEWREGNTGELFFGEGSRLTVL.

The chain joins TRBV15 to TRBJ2-7, with 9 bases that match TRBD1. Per the germline V gene, CDR1 is LNHNV and CDR2 is YYDKDF (reference sequence). The CDR3 consists of 17 residues. The ends lost 0 bases at V and 5 bases at J; junction bases unmatched: 11. The CDR3 nucleotides are TGTGCCACCAGCAGAGATTGGGGGACAGGGCAATCCCACGAGCAGTACTTC. Translating gives CATSRDWGTGQSHEQYF.

This sequence joins TRBV6-5 and TRBJ2-7; 7 bases are a match to TRBD2. The V segment lost 9 bases and the J segment 2 bases; nucleotides outside the gene matches: 10. Per the germline V gene, CDR1 is MNHEY and CDR2 is SVGAGI. The CDR3 is made up of 14 amino acids. CDR3: CASSTSAKTYEQYF. The CDR3, as DNA: TGTGCCAGTAGTACTAGCGCTAAAACCTACGAGCAGTACTTC.